A selection of T cell receptor beta chains follows, all from one sample in a study of PD-L1 blockade in urothelial cancer. TCRdb's copy holds only in-frame clones and misses some; the assay was immunoSEQ multiplex PCR. The sample lists 130,000 or so clones, roughly 84% occurring once. Sequences were derived from PBMCs, sampled around atezolizumab (anti-PD-L1) treatment. The receptors shown here come from a man aged 45-65 years with urothelial cancer. The CDR3 runs from the conserved cysteine through the conserved F or W. Each record gives: V gene, D gene, clone size, J gene, CDR3 protein, CDR3 DNA. The D gene is left open where the match is weak. Expanded clones get a size class; other rows say once, few or many, or leave the size out.

TRBV6-1	-	few	TRBJ1-1	CASSRTDSMLTFF	TGTGCCAGCAGCCGGACAGATAGCATGTTGACTTTCTTT
TRBV6-1	-	-	TRBJ2-7	CASRQSYEQYF	TGTGCCAGCAGACAATCCTACGAGCAGTACTTC
TRBV19	-	-	TRBJ1-5	CASSHRSDRSYSNQPQHF	TGTGCCAGTAGTCATCGTTCCGACAGATCGTATAGCAATCAGCCCCAGCATTTT
TRBV7-9	TRBD2	-	TRBJ2-1	CASSLGGVLADYNEQFF	TGTGCCAGCAGCTTAGGGGGGGTCCTAGCGGATTACAATGAGCAGTTCTTC
TRBV4-1	TRBD1	-	TRBJ2-3	CASSQHTYRGISTDTQYF	TGCGCCAGCAGCCAACATACCTACAGGGGGATTAGCACAGATACGCAGTATTTT
TRBV15	-	-	TRBJ1-4	CATSKQGLGKLFF	TGTGCCACCAGCAAACAGGGTTTGGGAAAACTGTTTTTT
TRBV5-4	-	-	TRBJ2-2	CASSAGTTGELFF	TGTGCCAGCAGCGCCGGGACTACCGGGGAGCTGTTTTTT
TRBV7-9	TRBD1	-	TRBJ1-2	CASSLGDSRHGYTF	TGTGCCAGCAGCTTAGGGGACAGCCGCCATGGCTACACCTTC
TRBV19	-	-	TRBJ1-1	CASRSGGGGITEAFF	TGTGCCAGTAGGTCGGGGGGTGGAGGAATCACTGAAGCTTTCTTT
TRBV5-1	-	-	TRBJ2-4	CASSVLGLNEKSIQYF	TGCGCCAGCAGCGTACTCGGTCTTAATGAAAAAAGTATTCAGTACTTC
TRBV19	-	-	TRBJ1-5	CASSKQEGFQPQHF	TGTGCCAGTAGTAAGCAGGAGGGGTTTCAGCCCCAGCATTTT
TRBV2	TRBD2	-	TRBJ2-2	CASRKGTSRNTGELFF	TGTGCCAGCAGGAAAGGGACTAGCAGGAACACCGGGGAGCTGTTTTTT
TRBV1	-	-	TRBJ2-1	CTSSQDLEEREIPSYNEQFF	TGCACCAGCAGCCAAGATCTTGAGGAGCGGGAGATACCCTCCTACAATGAGCAGTTCTTC
TRBV11-3	TRBD2	once	TRBJ2-3	CASSLDQGTRVGDTQYF	TGTGCCAGCAGCTTAGATCAGGGGACTAGGGTCGGGGATACGCAGTATTTT
TRBV7-2	TRBD2	-	TRBJ2-1	CASSLGLAGVANEQFF	TGTGCCAGCAGCTTAGGTTTAGCGGGAGTGGCCAATGAGCAGTTCTTC
TRBV28	TRBD2	-	TRBJ2-1	CASRSTSENEQFF	TGTGCCAGCAGATCGACTAGCGAAAATGAGCAGTTCTTC
TRBV5-1	-	-	TRBJ1-1	CASRGGPEAFF	TGCGCCAGCAGGGGGGGGCCTGAAGCTTTCTTT
TRBV27	TRBD1	once	TRBJ1-5	CASGGQVNQPQHF	TGTGCCAGCGGGGGACAGGTCAATCAGCCCCAGCATTTT
TRBV5-8	-	-	TRBJ1-5	CASSLASGLKNNQPQHF	TGTGCCAGCAGCTTGGCCTCGGGACTCAAAAACAATCAGCCCCAGCATTTT
TRBV7-8	TRBD1	-	TRBJ1-5	CASSIGQGNQPQHF	TGTGCCAGCAGCATTGGACAGGGGAATCAGCCCCAGCATTTT
TRBV6-5	-	-	TRBJ1-6	CASSYSGQWKNSPLHF	TGTGCCAGCAGTTACTCGGGGCAGTGGAAAAATTCACCCCTCCACTTT
TRBV4-2	TRBD1	-	TRBJ2-1	CASSLTGQLSDEQFF	TGTGCCAGCAGCCTAACGGGACAGTTAAGCGATGAGCAGTTCTTC
TRBV5-5	TRBD1	-	TRBJ2-1	CASSSGQGSYNEQFF	TGTGCCAGCAGCTCGGGACAGGGATCCTACAATGAGCAGTTCTTC
TRBV2	-	-	TRBJ1-1	CASSKRFEAFF	TGTGCCAGCAGTAAGAGGTTTGAAGCTTTCTTT
TRBV7-3	-	once	TRBJ2-1	CASSGGPGEQFF	TGTGCCAGCAGCGGAGGGCCAGGTGAGCAGTTCTTC
TRBV11-2	TRBD2	-	TRBJ2-7	CASSLERLAGFYEQYF	TGTGCCAGCAGCTTAGAACGACTAGCGGGCTTCTACGAGCAGTACTTC
TRBV5-1	-	-	TRBJ2-5	CASSSALSRGQETQYF	TGCGCCAGCAGCTCTGCCTTGTCCCGGGGGCAAGAGACCCAGTACTTC
TRBV11-2	-	-	TRBJ1-1	CASSLKRGTEAFF	TGTGCCAGCAGCTTAAAGCGTGGAACTGAAGCTTTCTTT
TRBV27	-	-	TRBJ2-3	CASSPFLVTDTQYF	TGTGCCAGCAGTCCCTTCCTCGTCACAGATACGCAGTATTTT
TRBV19	-	-	TRBJ2-3	CASSVRHEGSVDTQYF	TGTGCCAGTAGTGTACGACATGAGGGTAGCGTGGATACGCAGTATTTT
TRBV6-9	-	once	TRBJ2-3	CASSFGLPDTQYF	TGTGCCAGCAGTTTTGGACTCCCAGATACGCAGTATTTT
TRBV19	TRBD1	-	TRBJ2-5	CASSADRGPIVQETQYF	TGTGCCAGTAGCGCCGACAGGGGGCCGATAGTCCAAGAGACCCAGTACTTC
TRBV7-2	-	once	TRBJ2-5	CASSLQPRRLRETQYF	TGTGCCAGCAGCCTACAGCCCCGCCGATTAAGAGAGACCCAGTACTTC
TRBV7-2	TRBD1	once	TRBJ1-4	CASSLEGVAGGQLFF	TGTGCCAGCAGCTTAGAGGGGGTCGCAGGGGGGCAACTGTTTTTT
TRBV28	-	-	TRBJ1-1	CASSYRANTEAFF	TGTGCCAGCAGTTACAGGGCGAACACTGAAGCTTTCTTT
TRBV4-2	TRBD1	-	TRBJ1-2	CASSQDPGQGGGYTF	TGTGCCAGCAGCCAGGACCCGGGACAGGGTGGCGGCTACACCTTC
TRBV2	TRBD1	few	TRBJ2-7	CASRDRSSYEQYF	TGTGCCAGTCGGGACAGGAGCTCCTACGAGCAGTACTTC
TRBV29-1	TRBD1	-	TRBJ2-2	CSAGQMNTGELFF	TGCAGCGCGGGACAGATGAACACCGGGGAGCTGTTTTTT